These T cell receptor beta chains were read from a single sample in a study of tissue T cells after allogeneic stem cell transplantation. The assay was immunoSEQ multiplex PCR, and TCRdb's table has in-frame clones only and misses some. The sample has several thousand clones; approximately 54% are singletons. Sequencing used duodenum tissue, obtained at autopsy. Source of these receptors: a female donor older than 55 with lung cancer. Both conserved end residues are part of each CDR3. The D gene is left open where the match is weak. Clone size, where shown, is once, few, many, or a class for clones that have expanded.

d_call	j_call	v_call	clone_size	cdr3_nt	cdr3_aa
-	TRBJ1-1	TRBV11-2	-	TGTGCCAGCAGCTCCCCAAACTCGGGCGCGGACACTGAAGCTTTCTTT	CASSSPNSGADTEAFF
-	TRBJ2-5	TRBV7-2	-	TGTGCCAGCAGCTTAGGGTACAGGGGAGGCGAGACCCAGTACTTC	CASSLGYRGGETQYF
-	TRBJ2-5	TRBV6-6	medium-sized	TGTGCCAGCACCCTTGGGGGTGTTGAGACCCAGTACTTC	CASTLGGVETQYF
-	TRBJ2-1	TRBV7-2	large	TGTGCCAGCAGCCCACAGGTCTTGAATTCCTACAATGAGCAGTTCTTC	CASSPQVLNSYNEQFF
-	TRBJ2-2	TRBV19	-	TGTGCCAGTAGTATAGGTCCACTAGCAACGCGTGGGGGGGAGCTGTTTTTT	CASSIGPLATRGGELFF
TRBD1	TRBJ2-3	TRBV5-1	-	TGCGCCAGCAGTTCGGACAGGAGAACAGATACGCAGTATTTT	CASSSDRRTDTQYF
-	TRBJ1-2	TRBV4-3	-	TGCGCCAGCAGCCAAGATCGTAGCAGCTATGGCTACACCTTC	CASSQDRSSYGYTF
-	TRBJ1-2	TRBV6-1	-	TGTGCCAGCAGTGAAATAGTGGGGGGCGGTCGCTATGGCTACACCTTC	CASSEIVGGGRYGYTF
-	TRBJ1-1	TRBV6-2/TRBV6-3	-	TGTGCCAGCAGTTTCGAGGGCACTGAAGCTTTCTTT	CASSFEGTEAFF
-	TRBJ2-6	TRBV6-6	few	TGTGCCACGTCCTCGCGGAGCTCTGGGGCCAACGTCCTGACTTTC	CATSSRSSGANVLTF
-	TRBJ1-1	TRBV7-9	-	TGTGCCAGCAGCTTAGCTGGGCAGGTGAACACTGAAGCTTTCTTT	CASSLAGQVNTEAFF
TRBD1	TRBJ1-2	TRBV19	-	TGTGCCAGTAGTTCCCGGGACAGGGGTGGCTACATCTTC	CASSSRDRGGYIF
TRBD2	TRBJ2-5	TRBV7-9	-	TGTGCCAGCAGCCGAGGGACTAGCGGGGTGCAAGAGACCCAGTACTTC	CASSRGTSGVQETQYF
-	TRBJ2-7	TRBV11-3	-	TGTGCCAGCAGCACAAGAGGGGGGAGCGAGCAGTACTTC	CASSTRGGSEQYF
TRBD2	TRBJ2-3	TRBV16	-	TGTGCCAGCAGCCAATCGCCCCCCTCACTAGCGGGGGGGGGAAATACGCAGTATTTT	CASSQSPPSLAGGGNTQYF
-	TRBJ1-6	TRBV30	medium-sized	TGTGCCTGGAGTGTAGGTGGCCTTGGCAATTCACCCCTCCACTTT	CAWSVGGLGNSPLHF
TRBD1	TRBJ2-1	TRBV18	-	TGTGCCAGCTCACAGGGGACAGGGTTCGGCAATGAGCAGTTCTTC	CASSQGTGFGNEQFF
-	TRBJ1-2	TRBV5-5	-	TGTGCCAGCAGTCTGCCACAGGGATGGGGCTACACCTTC	CASSLPQGWGYTF
-	TRBJ2-3	TRBV18	-	TGTGCCAGCTCAAATAGCGGCCCGGGAGATACGCAGTATTTT	CASSNSGPGDTQYF